The clone carrying this T cell receptor (beta chain) was detected many times. These data come from a study of response to subunit inactivated influenza vaccine. TCRdb ran MiXCR on the RT-PCR reads and lists one entry per CDR3 protein. The data contain some 550,000 distinct CDR3 sequences, 20% to 25% of them singletons. This CDR3 comprises 14 residues. J lost 3 bases, V lost 4 bases, and 5 bases had no gene match. Germline V lookup: CDR1 SGHRS, CDR2 YFSETQ. These data were also reused for a study on T cells expressing NK-cell markers. That report adds: Synthesis of TCR beta cDNA relied on 5'RACE template switching carrying UMIs. One of the eight sequenced donors was seronegative, whereas the other seven were HCMV-seropositive. An anti-gamma-delta TCR antibody confined sorting to alpha-beta TCR T cells across several of the experiments.

The receptor comes from a man aged 45-65 years who received an inactivated influenza vaccine. This specimen consisted of CD4+ T cells sorted from PBMCs, obtained roughly 12 days after vaccination. This chain joins TRBV5-1 and TRBJ2-3, with 7 bases matching TRBD1. CDR3 DNA: TGCGCCAGCAGCCTCGGACAGGAAACAGATACGCAGTATTTT. It specifies CASSLGQETDTQYF.